This TCR beta chain was sequenced in a study of technical replicates of blood from four donors. Assay used: immunoSEQ multiplex PCR; TCRdb lists only in-frame clones, some missing. The table lists 64,000 or so clones, nearly 98% of them singletons. Sample: T cells isolated from PBMCs. The TCR sequence derives from a human donor in good health.

The CDR3 reads CASKEAGNTDTQYF. CDR3 bases: TGTGCCAGCAAAGAAGCGGGGAACACAGATACGCAGTATTTT. The rearrangement uses TRBV6-5 and TRBJ2-3; TRBD2 matches at 7 bases. The V and J ends lost 7 bases and 2 bases, in that order; junction bases with no gene match: 6. CDR3 size: 14 residues. Germline V gene sequence: CDR1 MNHEY, CDR2 SVGAGI.